The 6 T cell receptor beta chains reported below all come from one sample, sequenced in a study of Japanese encephalitis immunity and Zika vaccine responses. Each CDR3 protein is one row after TCRdb ran MiXCR on the 5' RACE reads. The sample includes approximately 240 distinct CDR3 sequences, roughly 6.6% of them seen just once. For about 6 days, PBMCs labeled with CFSE were cultured with peptide pools at approximately 1 ug/mL each. The sort collected unfixed, live, CD56-CD19-CD16-CD3+CD4+ CFSE-low proliferating CD4 T cells. The source was antigen-activated CD4+ T cells from blood, cultured, collected during a Zika inactivated vaccine study. Source of these receptors: an adult woman who received an inactivated Zika virus vaccine.

This clonotype is judged large (0.1 to 1%). The chain is built from TRBV20-1 and TRBJ1-1; tentatively, D is TRBD1 (5 bases). From germline, CDR1 is DFQATT and CDR2 SNEGSKA (reference sequence). The CDR3 runs to 14 residues. Trimming left V 3 bases short and J 1 base short, with 12 bases between. The chain's CDR3 is CSARVGHENTEAFF. CDR3 nucleotide sequence: TGCAGTGCTAGGGTCGGACACGAGAACACTGAAGCTTTCTTT.

In its sample, this clonotype ranks as large. The chain couples TRBV5-4 to TRBJ2-1; 13 nucleotides agree with TRBD2. Germline CDR1 reads SGHNT; CDR2 reads YYREEE (reference sequence). This CDR3 is built from 15 residues. V gave up 5 bases and J gave up 2 bases; unmatched junction bases: 1. The CDR3 loop is CASRLAGGTYNEQFF. In DNA, the CDR3 is TGTGCCAGCAGACTAGCGGGAGGGACCTACAATGAGCAGTTCTTC.

This clonotype rates as medium-sized. This rearrangement joins TRBV6-6 to TRBJ1-2, with TRBD1 identical over 7 bases. The CDR3 spans 14 residues. V lost 10 bases to trimming and J lost 0 bases; unmatched junction nucleotides: 8. Per the germline V gene, CDR1 is MNHNY and CDR2 is SVGAGI (reference sequence). The CDR3 here is CATGGDRSNYGYTF. CDR3 DNA sequence: TGTGCCACCGGGGGGGACAGATCTAACTATGGCTACACCTTC.

By sample share, this clonotype is large. This chain links TRBV7-2 with TRBJ2-2; 8 positions match TRBD1. CDR1 and CDR2 (germline): SGHTA, FQGNSA. V shed 5 bases and J 5 bases; nucleotides not matched to a gene: 16. The CDR3 extends over 18 amino acids. In nucleotides, the CDR3 is TGTGCCAGCAGCCTGGACAGGGCCGCATTCCCCGTAACCGGGGAGCTGTTTTTT. Translated: CASSLDRAAFPVTGELFF.

This clonotype is categorized as large. The chain recombines TRBV5-6 with TRBJ2-7, with D possibly TRBD2 on 6 matching bases. This CDR3 has 14 amino acids. Trimming cost V 5 bases and J 7 bases, with 19 bases left between them. From germline, CDR1 is SGHDT and CDR2 YYEEEE. The CDR3 here is CASSILARRGEQYF. CDR3 in DNA: TGTGCCAGCAGTATCCTAGCGCGCCGGGGGGAGCAGTACTTC.

Sample share makes this clonotype medium-sized (0.01 to 0.1%). The J gene is TRBJ1-2, the V gene TRBV2, with D hard to call. The germline CDR1 and CDR2 sequences are SNHLY and FYNNEI. The CDR3 runs 13 residues. The V end lost 8 bases, the J end lost 1 base, and 11 bases lay between the germline ends. Written as DNA, the CDR3 is TGTGCCAGCTCTCTTCAAAATAACTATGGCTACACCTTC. It specifies CASSLQNNYGYTF.